This record covers a single TCR beta chain. Enrolled through a virtual design, the participants were between roughly 18 and 90 years of age and came from fewer than 30 US areas. Self-reported history from a screening survey and questionnaire set each donor's cohort. The data belong to a study of blood T cell repertoires in COVID-19. Study at large: Some COVID-19 samples were acute and others convalescent; all came from the United States, Italy and Spain. PBMCs, B-cell-depleted T cells, or T cells were the source of the cDNA or gDNA that made up the material.

The assay was immunoSEQ multiplex PCR, and TCRdb's table has in-frame clones only and misses some. This table holds about 190,000 clones, 82% found once. Trimming took off 3 bases at V and 4 bases at J, with 24 bases between the two ends. Germline V gene sequence: CDR1 GTSNPN, CDR2 SVGIG (reference sequence). This CDR3 region has 17 residues. This clonotype was sampled from a woman aged 55-75 years with acute COVID-19. The J gene is TRBJ1-2, the V gene TRBV30, with D possibly being TRBD1 (6 bases). Sequences were obtained from PBMCs or T cells enriched from blood (not recorded which). The CDR3 spells CAWSRRDTRPFFYGYTF. The CDR3 DNA is TGTGCCTGGAGCCGCCGGGACACGCGCCCCTTCTTCTATGGCTACACCTTC.